The 15 T cell receptor beta chains reported below all come from one sample, sequenced in a study of blood T cells in healthy people across ages. Through a sample-barcoded 5' primer and a J-beta primer mix, a second PCR was run for roughly 7 to 11 cycles. Via MiXCR, TCRdb re-called the 5' RACE reads, giving one row per CDR3 protein. The table records about 1.4 million distinct CDR3 sequences, approximately 63% of them present only once. The sample taken for sequencing was blood. The source is a man younger than 35 in good health.

This clonotype was found a few times. One end of the junction does not line up with germline, which may come from a read error. The V gene is TRBV5-1, the J gene TRBJ2-3; no clear D gene. CDR3 length: 15 amino acids. Germline V gives CDR1 SGHRS, CDR2 YFSETQ. CDR3 residues: CASSLVARSTDTQYF. Here the CDR3 DNA reads TGTGCCAGCAGCTTAGTAGCCCGAAGCACAGATACGCAGTATTTT.

The rearrangement uses TRBV10-3 and TRBJ1-2, with D unresolved. The V end lost 6 bases, the J end lost 3 bases, and 8 bases lay between the germline ends. The CDR3 length is 12 residues. Germline-derived CDR1 and CDR2 are ENHRY and SYGVKD. This CDR3 is CAISTDHYGYTF. For the CDR3, the DNA is TGTGCCATCAGCACGGACCACTATGGCTACACCTTC.

This chain joins TRBV20-1 and TRBJ2-7; TRBD1 might be the D (5 bases). The CDR3 is made up of 16 amino acids. The V gene lost 0 bases and the J gene lost 3 bases, with 18 bases spanning the gap. Germline lookup yields CDR1 DFQATT and CDR2 SNEGSKA (reference sequence). CDR3 amino acids: CSARDLIGDSYYEQYF. DNA of the CDR3: TGCAGTGCTAGAGATCTGATAGGGGATTCTTACTACGAGCAGTACTTC.

This clonotype showed up just a few times. This chain connects TRBV20-1 to TRBJ1-2; D might be TRBD1 (5 bases). Trimming cost V 1 base and J 2 bases, with 11 bases left between them. CDR1 is DFQATT and CDR2 is SNEGSKA in the germline V gene (reference sequence). CDR3 length: 14 residues. DNA for the CDR3: TGCAGTGCTAGAGGGGAGGGGCAGAACTATGGCTACACCTTC. Its protein is CSARGEGQNYGYTF.

The chain carries TRBV7-9 and TRBJ2-7; D possibly corresponds to TRBD1 (6 bases). The V and J ends lost 5 bases and 6 bases respectively, with 20 bases between them. The CDR3 contains 15 residues. Germline V CDR1 and CDR2: SEHNR, FQNEAQ (reference sequence). The CDR3 DNA is TGTGCCAGCAGCATGATCAGGGGCAGAAAGACCGAGCAGTACTTC. Its translation is CASSMIRGRKTEQYF.

The sample holds a few counts of this clonotype. This chain uses TRBV4-1 with TRBJ2-1; TRBD2 matches at 10 bases. This CDR3 has 21 amino acids. Germline assignment: CDR1 MGHRA and CDR2 YSYEKL. Trimming cost V 2 bases and J 0 bases; bases outside gene matches: 16. The CDR3 is CASSQLTRLAGAPDSYNEQFF. DNA of the CDR3: TGCGCCAGCAGCCAACTCACGCGGCTAGCGGGAGCCCCCGACTCCTACAATGAGCAGTTCTTC.

V and J are TRBV20-1 and TRBJ1-2, with a weak D call TRBD1 (5 bases). Looked up from germline, CDR1 is DFQATT and CDR2 is SNEGSKA (reference sequence). There are 15 residues in the CDR3. V lost 1 base to trimming and J lost 0 bases, with 12 bases between them. This CDR3 is CSARAWDQTNYGYTF. CDR3 coding DNA: TGCAGTGCTAGAGCATGGGACCAAACTAACTATGGCTACACCTTC.

A few counts support this clonotype. V and J are TRBV4-3 and TRBJ1-1; D remains unclear. The CDR3 is made up of 13 amino acids. The germline V gene encodes CDR1 LGHNA and CDR2 YSLEER. V was cut by 0 bases and J by 4 bases, with 6 bases left in between. The CDR3 reads CASSQDSRTEAFF. DNA for the CDR3: TGCGCCAGCAGCCAAGATTCACGCACTGAAGCTTTCTTT.

This chain uses TRBV27 with TRBJ2-1; 7 positions agree with TRBD2. Trimming cost V 1 base and J 8 bases; bases outside gene matches: 11. CDR1 and CDR2 from the germline V gene are MNHEY and SMNVEV (reference sequence). This CDR3 region has 16 residues. CDR3 nucleotide sequence: TGTGCCAGCAGTTTATTCGGGGGAGGGTCCCAATATGAGCAGTTCTTC. Translating it yields CASSLFGGGSQYEQFF.

This clonotype is a singleton in its sample. The chain is built from TRBV20-1 and TRBJ2-5; no definite D call. CDR3 length equals 13 residues. Germline CDR1 and CDR2: DFQATT and SNEGSKA (reference sequence). Trimming pared 3 bases from V and 1 base from J, leaving 9 bases between. The CDR3 DNA is TGCAGTGCTAGGTTCCTGTTCCAAGAGACCCAGTACTTC. This translates into CSARFLFQETQYF.

This clonotype was seen a handful of times. The genes are TRBV4-1 and TRBJ1-1; D ambiguous. This CDR3 contains 14 residues. V was trimmed by 7 bases and J by 9 bases, leaving 21 bases between them. Germline CDR1 MGHRA, CDR2 YSYEKL. CDR3 bases: TGCGCCAGCACCAAAGACGAGGTTTTGGCAAAAGCTTTCTTT. It codes for CASTKDEVLAKAFF.

The gene calls are TRBV6-2 or TRBV6-3 and TRBJ1-2; D is perhaps TRBD1 (6 bases). The CDR3 runs to 14 residues. V lost 4 bases and J lost 3, with 12 bases in between. The germline V gene encodes CDR1 MNHEY and CDR2 SVGEGT. CDR3 region: CASSSRDKDYGYTF. The CDR3 coding sequence is TGTGCCAGCAGTTCAAGGGACAAGGACTATGGCTACACCTTC.

The chain joins TRBV21-1 to TRBJ1-2; the table gives TRBD1 as D, unverified against the DNA. TRBV21-1 is annotated as a pseudogene. This CDR3 is 15 amino acids long. The DNA for the CDR3 is TGTGCCGCGGGCCGAGACACCCAAGGGTTCTATGGCTACACCTTC. It specifies CAAGRDTQGFYGYTF.

This clonotype appeared a single time. The rearrangement joins TRBV7-2 to TRBJ2-4; 9 bases map to TRBD1. Matching the DNA end better, TRBJ2-7 makes the J call doubtful. This CDR3 is built from 15 residues. Per the germline V gene, CDR1 is SGHTA and CDR2 is FQGNSA. CDR3 residues: CASRFPGQGHYEQYF. Here the CDR3 DNA reads TGTGCCAGCAGATTCCCGGGACAGGGACACTACGAGCAGTACTTC.

This clonotype was picked up a small number of times. V usage is TRBV4-1 and J usage is TRBJ2-1; no clear D gene. The CDR3 runs to 16 residues. Germline V gene lookup returns CDR1 MGHRA and CDR2 YSYEKL. V gave up 3 bases and J gave up 5 bases, with 17 bases separating them. The CDR3 reads CASSHPDPGKDNEQFF. The CDR3 bases are TGCGCCAGCAGCCACCCAGATCCCGGAAAAGACAATGAGCAGTTCTTC.